These 20 T cell receptor beta chains came from one sample sequenced in a study of siplizumab effects on memory and regulatory T cells. Clones were sequenced by immunoSEQ multiplex PCR, and TCRdb holds only the in-frame ones, with some missing. The sample lists fewer than 60,000 clones, about 94% occurring once. Sequencing was performed on CD8+ T cells sorted from blood. The receptors shown here come from a human donor in good health.

The gene calls are TRBV27 and TRBJ2-1; 10 nucleotides match TRBD1. The length of the CDR3 is 15 residues. Germline V gene sequence: CDR1 MNHEY, CDR2 SMNVEV (reference sequence). Trimming removed 6 bases from V and 5 bases from J; junction bases left unmatched: 7. CDR3 nucleotides: TGTGCCAGCAGGCCCGGGACAGGGGAAAACAATGAGCAGTTCTTC. Protein sequence: CASRPGTGENNEQFF.

The chain carries TRBV7-6 and TRBJ2-2, with TRBD2 matching over 14 bases. V lost 5 bases and J lost 12; bases outside the gene matches: 14. CDR3 length equals 17 residues. CDR1 and CDR2 from the germline V gene are SGHVS and FNYEAQ. The CDR3, as DNA: TGTGCCAGCAGCGAGGGGACTAGCGGGAGAGGGGGCGTAAAGCTGTTTTTT. Protein product: CASSEGTSGRGGVKLFF.

This chain connects TRBV5-1 to TRBJ2-1; 9 bases align to TRBD2. V trimming: 2 bases; J trimming: 2 bases; junction bases outside the gene matches: 2. This CDR3 is built from 15 residues. CDR1 is SGHRS, CDR2 YFSETQ, per germline. The CDR3 loop reads CASSLLAGAYNEQFF. The CDR3 region has the DNA TGCGCCAGCAGCTTATTAGCGGGAGCCTACAATGAGCAGTTCTTC.

The rearrangement joins TRBV5-4 to TRBJ2-2, with D uncertain. The germline V gene encodes CDR1 SGHNT and CDR2 YYREEE (reference sequence). The V end was cut by 3 bases, the J end by 3 bases, with 3 bases between. This CDR3 is 12 amino acids long. Here the CDR3 DNA reads TGTGCCAGCAGCTCATACACCGGGGAGCTGTTTTTT. Translation: CASSSYTGELFF. The full variable domain, in which reference TRBV5-4 and TRBJ2-2 provide the parts outside the CDR3, is ETGVTQSPTHLIKTRGQQVTLRCSSQSGHNTVSWYQQALGQGPQFIFQYYREEENGRGNFPPRFSGLQFPNYSSELNVNALELDDSALYLCASSSYTGELFFGEGSRLTVL.

The J gene is TRBJ2-1, the V gene TRBV7-8, with TRBD2 matching over 9 bases. After removal of 1 base from V and 3 bases from J, the junction contained 1 base not matched to a gene. Germline-derived CDR1 and CDR2 are SGHVS and FQNEAQ. This CDR3 has 15 amino acids. The CDR3 coding sequence is TGTGCCAGCAGCTTAGAAGCGGGAGGCTACAATGAGCAGTTCTTC. Its protein product is CASSLEAGGYNEQFF.

The chain joins TRBV5-6 to TRBJ2-7, with D perhaps TRBD2 (6 bases). Trimming shortened V by 3 bases and J by 5 bases, and 27 bases separated the two germline ends. CDR3 length equals 18 residues. Germline CDR1 SGHDT, CDR2 YYEEEE. The CDR3 sequence is CASSSPIGGPGGSHEQYF. CDR3 DNA sequence: TGTGCCAGCAGCTCCCCCATCGGGGGACCAGGAGGTTCCCACGAGCAGTACTTC.

This rearrangement joins TRBV19 to TRBJ1-5; D call uncertain. CDR3 length equals 13 residues. The V gene's germline CDR1 is LNHDA and CDR2 SQIVND (reference sequence). Trimming stripped 5 bases from V and 3 bases from J, with 8 bases between. DNA of the CDR3: TGTGCCAGTAGTGAGCCGTTCAATCAGCCCCAGCATTTT. Translated, it gives CASSEPFNQPQHF.

The chain links TRBV11-2 to TRBJ1-1, with a possible D match to TRBD1 (5 bases). The CDR3 is made up of 18 amino acids. Trimming pared 3 bases from V and 0 bases from J, leaving 20 bases between. Germline V CDR1 and CDR2: SGHAT, FQNNGV. Here the CDR3 reads CASSFLDTYLIMNTEAFF. The CDR3 DNA sequence: TGTGCCAGCAGCTTCCTGGACACGTACCTAATCATGAACACTGAAGCTTTCTTT.

Only a few counts were recorded for this clone. This chain joins TRBV20-1 and TRBJ1-1; D call uncertain. The CDR3 runs 10 residues. The germline gives CDR1 DFQATT, CDR2 SNEGSKA (reference sequence). Trimming cost V 6 bases and J 6 bases, with 8 bases left between them. This chain's CDR3 is CSAPIAEAFF. The CDR3 region has the DNA TGCAGTGCCCCAATTGCTGAAGCTTTCTTT.

The rearrangement uses TRBV28 and TRBJ2-7, with a weak D call TRBD2 (6 bases). Germline V lookup: CDR1 MDHEN, CDR2 SYDVKM. Trimming removed 3 bases from V and 5 bases from J, with 14 bases in between. CDR3 size: 14 residues. CDR3 amino acids: CASSFVRRGDEQYF. The CDR3 DNA is TGTGCCAGCAGTTTTGTCCGGAGGGGTGACGAGCAGTACTTC. Full variable domain (remainder filled in from reference TRBV28 and TRBJ2-7): DVKVTQSSRYLVKRTGEKVFLECVQDMDHENMFWYRQDPGLGLRLIYFSYDVKMKEKGDIPEGYSVSREKKERFSLILESASTNQTSMYLCASSFVRRGDEQYFGPGTRLTVT.

The genes are TRBV5-1 and TRBJ1-3; weak D call: TRBD1 (5 bases). V shed 4 bases and J shed 4 bases, with 15 bases lying between them. Per germline, CDR1 SGHRS and CDR2 YFSETQ. CDR3 size: 15 residues. CDR3 protein: CASSGTGLGGNTIYF. CDR3 nucleotide sequence: TGCGCCAGCAGCGGAACAGGCTTAGGCGGAAACACCATATATTTT.

The J gene is TRBJ2-7, the V gene TRBV5-4; the D gene is possibly TRBD2 (6 bases). Germline loops: CDR1 SGHNT, CDR2 YYREEE (reference sequence). This CDR3 is 13 amino acids long. Trimming took off 0 bases at V and 3 bases at J, with 7 bases between the two ends. CDR3 sequence: CASSLGGNYEQYF. CDR3 sequence (DNA): TGTGCCAGCAGCTTGGGCGGGAACTACGAGCAGTACTTC.

The gene calls are TRBV4-1 and TRBJ2-7, with D possibly matching TRBD1 (5 bases). This CDR3 region has 13 residues. In germline, CDR1 is MGHRA, CDR2 YSYEKL. V lost 0 bases, J lost 5 bases, and 8 bases lay in between. CDR3 amino acids: CASSQEKGDEQYF. CDR3 DNA sequence: TGCGCCAGCAGCCAAGAAAAAGGGGACGAGCAGTACTTC.

This sequence joins TRBV4-2 and TRBJ2-6; the match to TRBD1 covers 9 bases. The CDR3 has 17 residues. Germline lookup yields CDR1 LGHNA and CDR2 YNFKEQ. With 7 bases clipped from V and 0 bases from J, the junction kept 7 bases outside the gene matches. The CDR3 reads CASTTGGPPSGANVLTF. In DNA form, the CDR3 reads TGTGCCAGCACCACAGGGGGCCCCCCCTCTGGGGCCAACGTCCTGACTTTC.

The V and J genes are TRBV4-2 and TRBJ2-2; D remains unclear. This CDR3 contains 15 residues. CDR1 and CDR2 (germline): LGHNA, YNFKEQ. The V end lost 0 bases, the J end lost 4 bases, and 9 bases lay between the germline ends. The CDR3 protein is CASSQDQGFTGELFF. Here the CDR3 DNA reads TGTGCCAGCAGCCAAGATCAAGGTTTCACCGGGGAGCTGTTTTTT.

This chain links TRBV7-9 with TRBJ2-7; TRBD1 is a possible D gene (5 bases). V was shortened by 7 bases and J by 1 base, with 11 bases between the two germline ends. Germline CDR1 SEHNR, CDR2 FQNEAQ (reference sequence). The CDR3 covers 13 residues. CDR3: CASTSSGSYEQYF. CDR3 sequence (DNA): TGTGCCAGCACTTCTTCAGGGTCCTACGAGCAGTACTTC.

The gene calls are TRBV6-5 and TRBJ2-2; possible D gene TRBD2, 5 bases. V shed 4 bases and J shed 0 bases, with 9 bases lying between them. There are 15 residues in the CDR3. CDR1 is MNHEY and CDR2 is SVGAGI in the germline V gene. In nucleotides, the CDR3 is TGTGCCAGCAGTTTCATCGGGACGAACACCGGGGAGCTGTTTTTT. Its translation: CASSFIGTNTGELFF.

The chain is built from TRBV6-1 and TRBJ2-7, with D unresolved. Germline CDR1 MNHNS, CDR2 SASEGT. V dropped 1 base and J dropped 3 bases, with 10 bases sitting between them. The length of the CDR3 is 14 residues. CDR3 in amino acids: CASSEGLTYYEQYF. In DNA, the CDR3 is TGTGCCAGCAGTGAAGGGCTAACTTACTACGAGCAGTACTTC.

The chain uses TRBV11-2 and TRBJ1-3, with no clear D. Trimming took 11 bases from V and 2 from J, leaving 13 bases between them. Germline assignment: CDR1 SGHAT and CDR2 FQNNGV. The CDR3 is 13 amino acids. The CDR3 loop is CASHPTTGNTIYF. The CDR3 nucleotides are TGTGCCTCCCACCCGACGACTGGAAACACCATATATTTT.

The gene calls are TRBV7-3 and TRBJ2-3; D ambiguous. Germline CDR1 reads SGHTA; CDR2 reads FQGTGA. CDR3 size: 14 residues. Trimming stripped 5 bases from V and 2 bases from J, with 11 bases between. Written as DNA, the CDR3 is TGTGCCAGCAGCCCTCTTACTTCCACAGATACGCAGTATTTT. This translates into CASSPLTSTDTQYF.